These T cell receptor beta chains were read from a single sample in a study of shared clonotypes between healthy human individuals. The data were produced by immunoSEQ multiplex PCR, yet TCRdb's version contains in-frame clones alone and is incomplete. The data hold 950,000 to 1,200,000 clones, with about 72% observed a single time. The sequenced material came from memory CD4+ T cells from PBMCs. Receptor source: a man aged 18 to 29 in good health. Some clones in this sample may be carry-over from other donors' samples. Both conserved end residues are part of each CDR3. A D gene is named only where the DNA matches it firmly. Only part of the rows carry a size: once, few, many, or a class if the clone is expanded.

NA,TRBJ1-2,NA,12,TRBV6-1,TGTGCCAGTAGGGGAAGGTTTAGTGGCTACACCTTC,CASRGRFSGYTF
NA,TRBJ2-1,TRBD2,13,TRBV10-2,TGCGCCAGCAGGACTAGCGACTACAATGAGCAGTTCTTC,CASRTSDYNEQFF
NA,TRBJ2-7,TRBD2,15,TRBV28,TGTGCCAGCACCCATCCGGGGGGGGAGACCTACGAGCAGTACTTC,CASTHPGGETYEQYF
NA,TRBJ2-1,NA,16,TRBV25-1,TGTGCCAGCAGTGAATCCCTGACGGGCTTCTACAATGAGCAGTTCTTC,CASSESLTGFYNEQFF
NA,TRBJ1-6,TRBD1,14,TRBV6-1,TGTGCCAGCAGCCCCGGGACAGAAGGTTCACCCCTCCACTTT,CASSPGTEGSPLHF
NA,TRBJ2-2,NA,17,TRBV7-9,TGTGCCAGCATAAGCGGAACTCTTCCTTCGAACACCGGGGAGCTGTTTTTT,CASISGTLPSNTGELFF
NA,TRBJ2-5,NA,13,TRBV14,TGTGCCAGCAGCCAAGGGGAGCGAGAGACCCAGTACTTC,CASSQGERETQYF
NA,TRBJ2-3,NA,16,TRBV5-1,TGCGCCAGCAGCTTGAACGGTGGGGGATCCACAGATACGCAGTATTTT,CASSLNGGGSTDTQYF
NA,TRBJ2-5,TRBD2,15,TRBV7-3,TGTGCCAGCAGCTCATCCGGGACTAGATTTGAGACCCAGTACTTC,CASSSSGTRFETQYF
NA,TRBJ1-3,TRBD1,14,TRBV6-5,TGTGCCAGCAGCCAAGGACAGGGTGGAAACACCATATATTTT,CASSQGQGGNTIYF
NA,TRBJ2-2,TRBD2,15,TRBV5-1,TGCGCCAGCAGCTTACTAGCGGGAGGGACCGGGGAGCTGTTTTTT,CASSLLAGGTGELFF
NA,TRBJ2-2,NA,15,TRBV7-6,TGTGCCAGCAGCTTGCGGGAACCGAACACCGGGGAGCTGTTTTTT,CASSLREPNTGELFF
NA,TRBJ2-6,NA,17,TRBV4-2,TGTGCCAGCAGCCAAGACGCTCCCGGGGCTGGGGCCAACGTCCTGACTTTC,CASSQDAPGAGANVLTF
NA,TRBJ2-7,TRBD1,14,TRBV27,TGTGCCAGCAGTCCCCGCAGGGGGCCCTACGAGCAGTACTTC,CASSPRRGPYEQYF
many,TRBJ1-1,NA,14,TRBV11-2,TGTGCCAGCAGCATTCGGAGGGACCACACTGAAGCTTTCTTT,CASSIRRDHTEAFF
NA,TRBJ2-7,NA,14,TRBV7-8,TGTGCCAGCAGCCCTACAACAGGGCCCTACGAGCAGTACTTC,CASSPTTGPYEQYF
once,TRBJ2-2,NA,15,TRBV4-2,TGTGCCAGCAGCCAAGAACCTAGCCCCTCCGGGGAGCTGTTTTTT,CASSQEPSPSGELFF
NA,TRBJ2-7,TRBD2,16,TRBV10-3,TGTGCCATCAGCCCGGGACTAGCGTTCCAAGTTGACGAGCAGTACTTC,CAISPGLAFQVDEQYF
NA,TRBJ1-3,NA,19,TRBV2,TGTGCCAGCAGCCTGACGGGGGCAGGGCTGGGTGGAGGTGGAAACACCATATATTTT,CASSLTGAGLGGGGNTIYF
NA,TRBJ2-3,NA,13,TRBV29-1,TGCAGCGTCCGTTTAAGGAGCACAGATACGCAGTATTTT,CSVRLRSTDTQYF
NA,TRBJ2-5,TRBD2,15,TRBV5-4,TGTGCCAGCAGCTCCACTCTAGCGGGAATGGAGACCCAGTACTTC,CASSSTLAGMETQYF
NA,TRBJ2-1,NA,17,TRBV10-2,TGCGCCAGCAGTCTTAGTAGGGAAGGGTCTCGCTTGGATGAGCAGTTCTTC,CASSLSREGSRLDEQFF
NA,TRBJ2-2,TRBD1,15,TRBV27,TGTGCCAGCAGTACCACAGGGGCGCGGACCGGGGAGCTGTTTTTT,CASSTTGARTGELFF
few,TRBJ1-5,TRBD1,15,TRBV16,TGTGCCAGCAGCCAATCCGGACAGGGGAATCAGCCCCAGCATTTT,CASSQSGQGNQPQHF